The clone carrying this TCR beta chain appeared once. Antigen: not known. V was shortened by 4 bases and J by 0 bases, with 12 bases between the two germline ends. Germline CDR1 is MNHEY and CDR2 is SVGAGI. This CDR3 contains 16 residues. The data were taken from a study of blood T cells in healthy people across ages. A J-beta primer mix and a sample-barcoded 5' primer were used in a second PCR of roughly 7 to 12 cycles. Every single cDNA molecule received a tag from a template-switch adaptor with 12 random nucleotides. TCRdb re-called the 5' RACE reads through MiXCR, storing one row per CDR3 protein. Of roughly 1.5 million distinct CDR3 sequences listed, roughly two fifths are singletons. Notes on the study in general: Older individuals had lower TCR beta diversity per million T cells (the decline was roughly linear).

This sequence was found in a woman between 18 and 29 years old in good health. Sequenced input: blood. This chain connects TRBV6-5 to TRBJ2-2; the D is unclear. CDR3 sequence reads: CASSLSSPTNTGELFF. CDR3 sequence (DNA): TGTGCCAGCAGTTTGTCATCCCCCACGAACACCGGGGAGCTGTTTTTT.